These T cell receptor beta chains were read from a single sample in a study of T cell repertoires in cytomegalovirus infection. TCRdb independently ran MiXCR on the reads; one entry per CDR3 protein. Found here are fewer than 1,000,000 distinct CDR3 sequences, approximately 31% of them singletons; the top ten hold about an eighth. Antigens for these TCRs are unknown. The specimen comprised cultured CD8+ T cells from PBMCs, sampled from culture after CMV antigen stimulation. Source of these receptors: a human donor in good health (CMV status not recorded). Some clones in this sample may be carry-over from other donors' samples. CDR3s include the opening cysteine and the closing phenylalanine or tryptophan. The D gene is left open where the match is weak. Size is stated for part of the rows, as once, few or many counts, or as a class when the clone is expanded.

CASSLGGRGSRGYTF,TGTGCCAGCAGCTTAGGTGGCAGGGGATCAAGGGGCTACACCTTC,.,TRBV7-9,.,TRBJ1-2
CASSPEGASTDTQYF,TGTGCCAGCAGTCCCGAAGGGGCCAGCACAGATACGCAGTATTTT,many,TRBV7-2,.,TRBJ2-3
CSVPWGFGEQFF,TGCAGCGTCCCATGGGGGTTCGGTGAGCAGTTCTTC,few,TRBV29-1,.,TRBJ2-1
CASGYLGPGRADTQYF,TGTGCTAGTGGTTACCTAGGCCCAGGGCGGGCAGATACGCAGTATTTT,.,TRBV12-5,.,TRBJ2-3
CASSPRTSGGIVTGELFF,TGTGCCAGCAGCCCACGGACTAGCGGGGGGATTGTCACCGGGGAGCTGTTTTTT,.,TRBV7-3,TRBD2,TRBJ2-2
CASSLVPGAYGNTIYF,TGTGCCAGCAGTTTAGTACCAGGGGCGTATGGAAACACCATATATTTT,.,TRBV12-3/TRBV12-4,.,TRBJ1-3
CASSSNRGAPFGEQFF,TGTGCCAGCAGCTCCAACCGGGGGGCCCCATTCGGTGAGCAGTTCTTC,few,TRBV7-9,.,TRBJ2-1
CSATWDRGYEQYF,TGCAGTGCTACCTGGGACAGGGGTTACGAGCAGTACTTC,once,TRBV20-1,TRBD1,TRBJ2-7
CASRHPTNTEAFF,TGTGCCAGCAGACACCCTACGAACACTGAAGCTTTCTTT,.,TRBV12-3/TRBV12-4,.,TRBJ1-1
CASSFKHEAFF,TGTGCCAGCAGCTTTAAGCATGAAGCTTTCTTT,few,TRBV7-9,.,TRBJ1-1
CASSALGPEPITGPQHF,TGTGCCAGCAGCGCCCTGGGGCCAGAACCCATAACCGGGCCCCAGCATTTT,.,TRBV7-9,.,TRBJ1-5
CATDLGAEQFF,TGTGCCACCGATTTGGGGGCGGAGCAGTTCTTC,.,TRBV6-1,.,TRBJ2-1
CASSRAGGVNEQFF,TGTGCCAGCAGTCGAGCGGGGGGAGTCAATGAGCAGTTCTTC,.,TRBV28,TRBD2,TRBJ2-1
CASSLVQGVMETQYF,TGTGCCAGCAGCTTGGTTCAGGGGGTAATGGAGACCCAGTACTTC,.,TRBV5-6,TRBD1,TRBJ2-5
CSARAGEQFF,TGCAGTGCTAGGGCCGGTGAGCAGTTCTTC,.,TRBV20-1,.,TRBJ2-1
CASSPFLAGAGNEQFF,TGTGCCAGCAGTCCTTTCCTAGCGGGGGCGGGGAATGAGCAGTTCTTC,.,TRBV6-2/TRBV6-3,TRBD2,TRBJ2-1
CASSDSIERSGTGELFF,TGTGCCAGCAGTGATTCTATTGAGCGTTCGGGCACCGGGGAGCTGTTTTTT,.,TRBV2,.,TRBJ2-2
CASSPGLAGTLDTQYF,TGTGCCAGCAGCCCGGGACTAGCGGGGACCTTAGATACGCAGTATTTT,.,TRBV9,TRBD2,TRBJ2-3
CATEGTTYNEQFF,TGTGCCACCGAGGGGACAACCTACAATGAGCAGTTCTTC,.,TRBV7-6,.,TRBJ2-1
CASSLARGGDEQYF,TGTGCCAGCAGTTTGGCCAGGGGAGGCGACGAGCAGTACTTC,.,TRBV27,.,TRBJ2-7
CASSIAGLSSTDTQYF,TGTGCCAGCAGCATCGCCGGCCTATCGAGCACAGATACGCAGTATTTT,.,TRBV7-6,.,TRBJ2-3
CASEGGETYEQYF,TGTGCCAGCGAAGGCGGGGAAACCTACGAGCAGTACTTC,many,TRBV6-1,.,TRBJ2-7
CASSPPRGARYEQFF,TGTGCCAGCAGTCCCCCCAGGGGGGCGAGGTATGAGCAGTTCTTC,.,TRBV2,.,TRBJ2-1
CASSDSGGLNTEAFF,TGTGCCAGCAGCGACTCAGGGGGCTTGAACACTGAAGCTTTCTTT,.,TRBV6-6,TRBD1,TRBJ1-1
CASSPEWGPSVVGTYEQYF,TGTGCCAGCAGCCCGGAGTGGGGACCTAGCGTGGTAGGAACCTACGAGCAGTACTTC,few,TRBV5-5,.,TRBJ2-7
CASSYTRVTNEKLFF,TGTGCCAGCAGTTACACCAGGGTAACTAATGAAAAACTGTTTTTT,many,TRBV6-6,.,TRBJ1-4
CATSDTGTTNEQFF,TGTGCCACCAGTGATACCGGGACTACCAATGAGCAGTTCTTC,.,TRBV24-1,TRBD2,TRBJ2-1
CASSLALGGTNNEQFF,TGTGCCAGCAGCTTAGCGTTAGGGGGAACAAACAATGAGCAGTTCTTC,many,TRBV7-8,.,TRBJ2-1
CASSLDRGLDIQYF,TGTGCCAGCAGCTTGGACAGGGGTTTGGACATTCAGTACTTC,.,TRBV7-2,TRBD1,TRBJ2-4
CATSRDLRQGDLTEAFF,TGTGCCACCAGCAGAGATTTACGTCAGGGAGACCTCACTGAAGCTTTCTTT,.,TRBV15,.,TRBJ1-1
CASSFGGAWNEQFF,TGTGCCAGCAGCTTCGGGGGGGCGTGGAATGAGCAGTTCTTC,many,TRBV7-2,TRBD2,TRBJ2-1
CASSPARDRGQETQYF,TGTGCCAGCAGCCCGGCCCGCGACCGGGGACAAGAGACCCAGTACTTC,.,TRBV7-3,.,TRBJ2-5
CASSLAVRVEQFF,TGTGCCAGCAGTTTAGCGGTCAGGGTTGAGCAGTTCTTC,few,TRBV12-3/TRBV12-4,.,TRBJ2-1